This TCR beta chain derives from a study of shared clonotypes between healthy human individuals. The study's findings and limits: It was observed that approximately 5% of naive CD4 clonotypes were shared across a handful of donors.

This CDR3 has 13 amino acids. Trimming removed 1 base from V and 2 bases from J, with 6 bases in between. Germline CDR1 is GTSNPN and CDR2 is SVGIG (reference sequence). Clones were read by immunoSEQ multiplex PCR, and TCRdb kept only the in-frame ones, dropping some. The sample contains approximately 980,000 clones, roughly 72% of which appear only once. Details on this clone: Its specificity is unknown.

This clonotype was obtained from a man aged 18 to 29 in good health. V usage is TRBV30 and J usage is TRBJ1-5; D is uncertain. Source material: memory CD4+ T cells sorted from blood. The subset here: CD45RA-negative fraction. The CDR3 DNA follows: TGTGCCTGGAGTGGCTCCGGCAATCAGCCCCAGCATTTT. Translating it yields CAWSGSGNQPQHF.